This passage covers 32 T cell receptor beta chains from one sample sequenced in a study of regulatory T cells in long-lasting Graves disease. Noted time point: newly diagnosed GD, antithyroid drugs for less than 3 months. After RNA was extracted from PBMCs, the TCR library was made from it. Sequencing libraries for TCR beta were prepared with iRepertoire HTBI primers and Arm-PCR of CDR3 regions. Via MiXCR, TCRdb re-called the multiplex PCR reads, giving one row per CDR3 protein. The repertoire holds fewer than 450,000 distinct CDR3 sequences, with about 15% as singletons. The sample was also linked to a second study, of T cells in Graves' hyperthyroidism and ophthalmopathy.

Source: peripheral blood mononuclear cells (PBMCs), taken at new diagnosis, from a patient treated with antithyroid drugs. The source of these receptors is a woman aged 40 to 55 with Graves disease.

This clonotype was detected many times. The genes are TRBV7-2 and TRBJ2-1; 9 bases fit TRBD1. The J call may be wrong; the DNA end is better matched by TRBJ2-5. The CDR3 runs to 15 residues. Germline V gene data show CDR1 as SGHTA and CDR2 as FQGNSA. The DNA of the CDR3 is TGTGCCAGCAACCTAGGGACAGGGCTACAAGAGACCCAGTACTTC. Translated, it gives CASNLGTGLQETQYF.

CDR3 residues: CASSSKRGNEKLFF. CDR3 nucleotides: TGTGCCAGCAGCTCAAAGAGAGGCAATGAAAAACTGTTTTTT. The V call is TRBV11-3, the J call TRBJ1-4; D gene uncertain. Trimming took 4 bases from V and 5 from J, leaving 11 bases between them. The CDR3 is 14 amino acids. In germline, CDR1 is SGHNT, CDR2 YENEEA.

Worth noting for this clonotype: This sequence is one base from a far larger clone and is likely a read error. This chain connects TRBV27 to TRBJ2-1, with D possibly being TRBD2 (6 bases). The CDR3 length is 15 residues. Germline CDR1 and CDR2: MNHEY and SMNVEV (reference sequence). Trimming removed 5 bases from V and 13 bases from J, with 24 bases in between. For the CDR3, the DNA is TGTGCCAGCAGTACTGGAGGGTTTCGCCAAGAGACCCAGTTCTTC. This sequence encodes CASSTGGFRQETQFF.

The genes are TRBV28 and TRBJ2-6; perhaps TRBD1 as D (6 bases). The V gene lost 2 bases and the J gene lost 4 bases, with 15 bases spanning the gap. Germline CDR1 reads MDHEN; CDR2 reads SYDVKM. The CDR3 spans 17 residues. CDR3 DNA sequence: TGTGCCAGCAGTTTAACAGGGATAGTATCGGGGGCCAACGTCCTGACTTTC. Translated: CASSLTGIVSGANVLTF.

The table lists this clonotype with many counts. The rearrangement uses TRBV6-1 and TRBJ2-2; no clear D gene. Germline CDR1 MNHNS, CDR2 SASEGT. The CDR3 sequence is 16 residues long. V was pared by 6 bases and J by 1 base, with 15 bases between. The CDR3 bases are TGTGCCAGCAGCGCTACAGCATCTATGAACACCGGGGAGCTGTTTTTT. This sequence encodes CASSATASMNTGELFF.

This clonotype was seen at least ten times. V and J are TRBV7-3 and TRBJ2-2; D may match TRBD1 or TRBD2 (5 bases each). Trimming took off 5 bases at V and 2 bases at J, with 15 bases between the two ends. CDR1 is SGHTA and CDR2 is FQGTGA in the germline V gene. This CDR3 comprises 16 residues. The CDR3 region has the DNA TGTGCCAGCAGCCCTCGGCCAGGGACCAACACCGGGGAGCTGTTTTTT. It specifies CASSPRPGTNTGELFF.

A few counts support this clonotype. This CDR3 is CASRKPGLSGTDTQYF. CDR3 coding DNA: TGCGCCAGCAGAAAACCGGGACTGTCGGGCACAGATACGCAGTATTTT. The chain couples TRBV10-2 to TRBJ2-3, with a possible D match to TRBD2 (6 bases). V lost 6 bases to trimming and J lost 1 base, with 17 bases between them. CDR1 WSHSY and CDR2 SAAADI come from the germline V gene. CDR3 length: 16 residues.

This chain connects TRBV2 to TRBJ1-2; D gene ambiguous. The CDR3 contains 13 residues. The V end was cut by 2 bases, the J end by 6 bases, with 10 bases between. The V gene's germline CDR1 is SNHLY and CDR2 FYNNEI. Here the CDR3 DNA reads TGTGCCAGCAGTGAAATACTCTCTCATGGCTACACCTTC. It codes for CASSEILSHGYTF.

This clonotype showed up many times. The chain links TRBV2 to TRBJ2-1, with 13 bases matching TRBD2. Germline CDR1 and CDR2: SNHLY and FYNNEI. V trimming: 6 bases; J trimming: 8 bases; junction bases outside the gene matches: 10. The CDR3 consists of 16 residues. The CDR3 DNA sequence: TGTGCCAGCAGAGATCTGACTAGCGGGAGGAGAGATGAGCAGTTCTTC. Its translation: CASRDLTSGRRDEQFF. Supplemented by reference TRBV2 and TRBJ2-1, the full variable domain reads EPEVTQTPSHQVTQMGQEVILRCVPISNHLYFYWYRQILGQKVEFLVSFYNNEISEKSEIFDDQFSVERPDGSNFTLKIRSTKLEDSAMYFCASRDLTSGRRDEQFFGPGTRLTVL.

This clonotype was observed many times. V and J are TRBV28 and TRBJ1-5, with D uncertain. Germline V gene sequence: CDR1 MDHEN, CDR2 SYDVKM. Trimming left V 8 bases short and J 6 bases short, with 14 bases between. The CDR3 extends over 13 amino acids. The CDR3 region has the DNA TGTGCCAGCGTCGGAACCTATCCTCAGCCCCAGCATTTT. Translating gives CASVGTYPQPQHF.

In the case of this clonotype: Possible read error: a much larger clone is one base away. The V and J genes are TRBV28 and TRBJ2-7, with 8 bases that match TRBD2. The CDR3 is 14 amino acids. V was pared by 5 bases and J by 2 bases, with 5 bases of the junction left unmatched. The germline V gene encodes CDR1 MDHEN and CDR2 SYDVKM. The CDR3 DNA sequence: TGTGCCAGCAGTCCGGTAGCGGGGACCTACGAGCAGTACTTC. This gives the protein CASSPVAGTYEQYF. The complete variable domain, with remaining parts taken from reference TRBV28 and TRBJ2-7, reads DVKVTQSSRYLVKRTGEKVFLECVQDMDHENMFWYRQDPGLGLRLIYFSYDVKMKEKGDIPEGYSVSREKKERFSLILESASTNQTSMYLCASSPVAGTYEQYFGPGTRLTVT.

This clonotype was observed many times. This chain joins TRBV7-2 and TRBJ2-1, with TRBD2 as a possible D gene (5 bases). The CDR3 totals 14 residues. Germline CDR1 is SGHTA and CDR2 is FQGNSA. With 5 bases removed from V and 9 bases from J, the gap between germline ends came to 17 bases. This CDR3 reads CASSPRGGTAEQFF. CDR3 bases: TGTGCCAGCAGCCCCCGGGGTGGTACAGCTGAGCAGTTCTTC. Based on the CDR3 plus reference TRBV7-2 and TRBJ2-1, the full variable domain is GAGVSQSPSNKVTEKGKDVELRCDPISGHTALYWYRQSLGQGLEFLIYFQGNSAPDKSGLPSDRFSAERTGGSVSTLTIQRTQQEDSAVYLCASSPRGGTAEQFFGPGTRLTVL.

This sequence joins TRBV7-2 and TRBJ2-3; maybe TRBD2 (6 bases). V shed 5 bases and J shed 4 bases, with 10 bases lying between them. Germline assignment: CDR1 SGHTA and CDR2 FQGNSA. This CDR3 contains 13 residues. CDR3 sequence: CASSTRLADTQYF. DNA for the CDR3: TGTGCCAGCAGCACCAGACTAGCAGATACGCAGTATTTT.

This clonotype was seen at least ten times. The chain combines TRBV5-1 with TRBJ2-7; a weak D match, TRBD2 (6 bases). V lost 6 bases to trimming and J lost 0 bases, with 19 bases between them. Per the germline V gene, CDR1 is SGHRS and CDR2 is YFSETQ. This CDR3 is built from 16 residues. CDR3: CASTDTPGLRSYEQYF. The CDR3 DNA is TGCGCCAGCACCGACACACCGGGACTTCGCTCCTACGAGCAGTACTTC.

The chain recombines TRBV20-1 with TRBJ1-5; 8 bases are a match to TRBD1. The CDR3 is made up of 14 amino acids. Germline V gene lookup returns CDR1 DFQATT and CDR2 SNEGSKA (reference sequence). Trimming took 6 bases from V and 6 from J; bases not matched to a gene: 10. The CDR3 loop reads CSALGQGSVQPQHF. The CDR3 DNA follows: TGCAGTGCCCTCGGACAGGGAAGTGTTCAGCCCCAGCATTTT.

There are a few counts of this clonotype. This chain uses TRBV6-5 with TRBJ2-4; D could derive from TRBD1 or TRBD2 (5 bases each). Germline assignment: CDR1 MNHEY and CDR2 SVGAGI. This CDR3 has 15 residues. V lost 0 bases and J 2 bases, leaving 8 bases between the germline ends. The CDR3 nucleotides read TGTGCCAGCAGTTACTCCCCGGGACCCAAAAACATTCAGTACTTC. Translated, it gives CASSYSPGPKNIQYF.

This clonotype came up many times. The chain links TRBV3-1 to TRBJ2-5, with a weak D call TRBD2 (6 bases). Germline assignment: CDR1 LGHDT and CDR2 YNNKEL (reference sequence). Trimming pared 0 bases from V and 5 bases from J, leaving 16 bases between. The CDR3 runs to 16 residues. CDR3 DNA sequence: TGTGCCAGCAGCCAAGATTGGAGGGCTGCGGTGGAGACCCAGTACTTC. Residues: CASSQDWRAAVETQYF.

This clonotype was seen repeatedly, ten times or more. The chain joins TRBV11-2 to TRBJ2-4; D might be TRBD1 (6 bases). This CDR3 has 14 amino acids. Germline CDR1 is SGHAT and CDR2 is FQNNGV. Trimming took off 1 base at V and 6 bases at J, with 10 bases between the two ends. The CDR3 DNA reads TGTGCCAGCAGCTTAGTGGGGGCGGGAAACATTCAGTACTTC. Translated: CASSLVGAGNIQYF. The full variable domain, completed using reference TRBV11-2 and TRBJ2-4, is EAGVAQSPRYKIIEKRQSVAFWCNPISGHATLYWYQQILGQGPKLLIQFQNNGVVDDSQLPKDRFSAERLKGVDSTLKIQPAKLEDSAVYLCASSLVGAGNIQYFGAGTRLSVL.

V usage is TRBV7-9 and J usage is TRBJ2-7; TRBD2 matches at 11 bases. Germline lookup yields CDR1 SEHNR and CDR2 FQNEAQ (reference sequence). J gave up 3 bases and V 5 bases, and 9 bases lay outside the gene matches. The CDR3 length is 16 residues. The CDR3 sequence: CASSPSLAGALYEQYF. In nucleotides, the CDR3 is TGTGCCAGCAGCCCCTCACTAGCGGGGGCCCTCTACGAGCAGTACTTC.

V is TRBV27 and J is TRBJ2-3, with TRBD1 matching over 8 bases. Germline loops: CDR1 MNHEY, CDR2 SMNVEV (reference sequence). The V gene end was trimmed by 6 bases and the J gene end by 6 bases; junction bases not matched to a gene: 5. CDR3 length: 13 residues. The chain's CDR3 is CASRAQGADTQYF. In DNA, the CDR3 is TGTGCCAGCAGGGCCCAGGGGGCGGATACGCAGTATTTT.

This clonotype has ten or more counts. This CDR3 reads CASALTGTGGADGYTF. In DNA, the CDR3 is TGTGCCAGCGCCCTTACCGGGACAGGGGGCGCAGATGGCTACACCTTC. The chain links TRBV28 to TRBJ1-2; TRBD1 matches 12 bases. This CDR3 spans 16 amino acids. The germline V gene encodes CDR1 MDHEN and CDR2 SYDVKM. J was trimmed by 6 bases and V by 8 bases; bases with no gene match: 13.

This clonotype appeared many times. The chain is built from TRBV6-1 and TRBJ2-1, with 8 bases matching TRBD2. From germline, CDR1 is MNHNS and CDR2 SASEGT. Trimming cost V 7 bases and J 0 bases; bases outside gene matches: 2. The CDR3 contains 14 residues. The CDR3 is CASMLAGSYNEQFF. Here the CDR3 DNA reads TGTGCCAGCATGCTAGCGGGCTCCTACAATGAGCAGTTCTTC.

Details on this clonotype: A read error may explain this, as a much larger clone is one base away. The chain recombines TRBV6-2 or TRBV6-3 with TRBJ1-2; tentatively, D is TRBD1 (6 bases). The CDR3 is 16 amino acids. V was trimmed by 5 bases and J by 5 bases, leaving 21 bases between them. The V gene's germline CDR1 is MNHEY and CDR2 SVGEGT. For the CDR3, the DNA is TGTGCCAGCAGTCCATACCCCGGGGGGCCGGAGTATGGCTACACCTTC. This translates into CASSPYPGGPEYGYTF.

The chain couples TRBV6-2 or TRBV6-3 to TRBJ2-5; D ambiguous. Germline CDR1 and CDR2: MNHEY and SVGEGT. V was trimmed by 2 bases and J by 5 bases, leaving 9 bases between them. This CDR3 is built from 13 residues. The CDR3 bases are TGTGCCAGCAGTTACCAAGGTGGGGAGACCCAGTACTTC. Its translation is CASSYQGGETQYF.

This clonotype was detected a few times. Possible read error: a much larger clone is one base away. The V and J genes are TRBV28 and TRBJ2-5; the D gene is possibly TRBD1 (6 bases). Germline values: CDR1 MDHEN, CDR2 SYDVKM. The length of the CDR3 is 14 residues. Here the CDR3 DNA reads TGTGCCAGCAGCCCGGACAGCTTACAAGAGACCCGGTACTTC. This codes for CASSPDSLQETRYF. The full variable domain, completed using reference TRBV28 and TRBJ2-5, is DVKVTQSSRYLVKRTGEKVFLECVQDMDHENMFWYRQDPGLGLRLIYFSYDVKMKEKGDIPEGYSVSREKKERFSLILESASTNQTSMYLCASSPDSLQETRYFGPGTRLLVL.

This chain connects TRBV7-2 to TRBJ2-6; D is unresolved. V lost 6 bases, J lost 1 base, and 4 bases lay in between. CDR3 length: 13 residues. Germline-derived CDR1 and CDR2 are SGHTA and FQGNSA. The CDR3 region is CASRRSGANVLTF. In DNA form, the CDR3 reads TGTGCCAGCAGAAGGTCTGGGGCCAACGTCCTGACTTTC.

On this clonotype: A read error likely explains this, since a far larger clone differs by one base. The chain combines TRBV6-5 with TRBJ1-1; 9 positions match TRBD1. V lost 10 bases to trimming and J lost 1 base; unmatched junction nucleotides: 10. CDR1 is MNHEY and CDR2 is SVGAGI in the germline V gene. The CDR3 is 15 residues long. CDR3 protein: CAIGTPGQGNTEAFF. In nucleotides, the CDR3 is TGTGCCATCGGTACTCCGGGACAGGGGAACACTGAAGCTTTCTTT.

This clonotype was recorded at least ten times. This chain connects TRBV28 to TRBJ2-2; D not resolved. The CDR3 has 15 residues. V dropped 4 bases and J dropped 4 bases, with 13 bases sitting between them. Germline V gene lookup returns CDR1 MDHEN and CDR2 SYDVKM. CDR3 bases: TGTGCCAGCAGTTGGGATCCAGGCCGCACCGGGGAGCTGTTTTTT. This codes for CASSWDPGRTGELFF.

This clonotype was recorded at least ten times. The chain couples TRBV20-1 to TRBJ1-3; D remains ambiguous. Germline V gives CDR1 DFQATT, CDR2 SNEGSKA (reference sequence). Between the trimmed V and J ends, which lost 3 bases and 0 bases, there was a span of 12 bases. The CDR3 spans 15 residues. The CDR3 region is CSARTGSHSGNTIYF. Written as DNA, the CDR3 is TGCAGTGCTAGGACCGGGAGCCACTCTGGAAACACCATATATTTT.

At least ten counts were recorded for this clonotype. The chain has TRBV24-1 and TRBJ2-2, with D uncertain. Germline CDR1 and CDR2: KGHDR and SFDVKD. The germline V and J ends were trimmed by 3 bases and 1 base, with 8 bases remaining between them. This CDR3 comprises 15 residues. DNA for the CDR3: TGTGCCACCAGTGATGCCGGACGGAACACCGGGGAGCTGTTTTTT. Protein: CATSDAGRNTGELFF.

This clonotype was counted a few times. This sequence joins TRBV24-1 and TRBJ2-1; TRBD1 might be the D (6 bases). From germline, CDR1 is KGHDR and CDR2 SFDVKD. Deletions cut 9 bases from V and 13 bases from J, with 15 bases between. The CDR3 covers 11 residues. For the CDR3, the DNA is TGTGCCACCGCAACAGGGCCTGTCCAGTTCTTC. Its protein product is CATATGPVQFF.

The V gene is TRBV2, the J gene TRBJ2-5; possible D gene TRBD1, 6 bases. V gave up 10 bases and J gave up 5 bases, with 23 bases separating them. CDR3 length: 15 amino acids. Germline CDR1 reads SNHLY; CDR2 reads FYNNEI. The CDR3 nucleotides read TGTGCCACTGGACGGGGTTATGGGGGCTCGGAGACCCAGTACTTC. This codes for CATGRGYGGSETQYF. Combining the CDR3 with reference TRBV2 and TRBJ2-5 gives the whole variable domain EPEVTQTPSHQVTQMGQEVILRCVPISNHLYFYWYRQILGQKVEFLVSFYNNEISEKSEIFDDQFSVERPDGSNFTLKIRSTKLEDSAMYFCATGRGYGGSETQYFGPGTRLLVL.